What follows are 29 T cell receptor beta chains derived from one specimen sequenced in a study of T cell changes during pregnancy in multiple sclerosis. The method was immunoSEQ multiplex PCR; TCRdb's version includes in-frame clones alone and lacks a portion of them. This table holds roughly 40,000 clones, around 90% found once. The sequences come from CD4+ T cells from peripheral blood mononuclear cells, collected in the third trimester of pregnancy. These receptors were obtained from a female donor with multiple sclerosis, enrolled in a pregnancy study.

The rearrangement links TRBV6-5 to TRBJ2-7; 11 nucleotides agree with TRBD1. J was trimmed by 3 bases and V by 7 bases; bases with no gene match: 8. Germline CDR1 MNHEY, CDR2 SVGAGI. The CDR3 is 15 amino acids. The CDR3 DNA follows: TGTGCCAGCACACACCGGGACAGGGGGTACTACGAGCAGTACTTC. Its translation: CASTHRDRGYYEQYF.

This clone was recorded once. V is TRBV29-1 and J is TRBJ2-7, with no clear D. The CDR3 sequence is 12 residues long. Germline CDR1 is SQVTM and CDR2 is ANQGSEA. V was trimmed by 3 bases and J by 2 bases, leaving 8 bases between them. This chain's CDR3 is CSVEIGPYEQYF. The CDR3, as DNA: TGCAGCGTTGAGATCGGTCCCTACGAGCAGTACTTC.

The chain uses TRBV5-1 and TRBJ2-6; D call uncertain. Trimming stripped 2 bases from V and 0 bases from J, with 6 bases between. The germline gives CDR1 SGHRS, CDR2 YFSETQ. This CDR3 has 15 residues. In DNA form, the CDR3 reads TGCGCCAGCAGCTTACAAACCTCTGGGGCCAACGTCCTGACTTTC. Its translation is CASSLQTSGANVLTF.

The chain combines TRBV28 with TRBJ1-1; D perhaps matches TRBD1 (5 bases). V was pared by 6 bases and J by 9 bases, with 17 bases between. The germline CDR1 and CDR2 sequences are MDHEN and SYDVKM. CDR3 length: 13 residues. The CDR3 loop reads CASSPAGGMKAFF. The CDR3, as DNA: TGTGCCAGCAGCCCTGCGGGGGGAATGAAAGCTTTCTTT.

The V and J genes are TRBV4-2 and TRBJ2-1, with 11 bases identical to TRBD2. Germline CDR1 LGHNA, CDR2 YNFKEQ. V lost 3 bases to trimming and J lost 9 bases; unmatched junction nucleotides: 10. The CDR3 length is 16 residues. The CDR3 protein is CASSHATSGSGGEQFF. CDR3 sequence (DNA): TGTGCCAGCAGCCACGCTACTAGCGGGAGCGGGGGTGAGCAGTTCTTC.

The gene calls are TRBV7-2 and TRBJ2-1; 10 bases align to TRBD2. Trimming removed 1 base from V and 3 bases from J; junction bases left unmatched: 9. The CDR3 has 18 residues. Germline-derived CDR1 and CDR2 are SGHTA and FQGNSA. The CDR3 protein is CASSLGLAGVGFYNEQFF. CDR3 coding DNA: TGTGCCAGCAGCTTAGGGCTAGCGGGAGTGGGGTTCTACAATGAGCAGTTCTTC.

The chain joins TRBV18 to TRBJ1-1; D call uncertain. This CDR3 has 15 amino acids. Trimming left V 1 base short and J 0 bases short, with 9 bases between. Germline lookup yields CDR1 KGHSH and CDR2 LQKENI. The CDR3 region has the DNA TGTGCCAGCTCACCACTCCGAGGCCTGAACACTGAAGCTTTCTTT. It translates to CASSPLRGLNTEAFF.

The CDR3 DNA reads TGCGCCAGCAGCGCTTCTCTAGGGGGTGAAGCTTTCTTT. It translates to CASSASLGGEAFF. The gene calls are TRBV5-1 and TRBJ1-1; maybe TRBD1 (6 bases). V shed 4 bases and J shed 7 bases, with 14 bases lying between them. Looked up from germline, CDR1 is SGHRS and CDR2 is YFSETQ. The CDR3 runs 13 residues.

The gene calls are TRBV9 and TRBJ1-3, with TRBD1 matching 9 bases. The CDR3 has 15 amino acids. Trimming removed 0 bases from V and 6 bases from J; junction bases left unmatched: 4. Germline V gives CDR1 SGDLS, CDR2 YYNGEE. CDR3: CASSVAGQGLNTIYF. CDR3 in DNA: TGTGCCAGCAGCGTAGCCGGACAGGGGCTAAACACCATATATTTT.

A single count supports this clone. The chain recombines TRBV19 with TRBJ1-5; D is possibly TRBD1 (6 bases). The CDR3 extends over 13 amino acids. V lost 8 bases, J lost 5 bases, and 13 bases lay in between. Looked up from germline, CDR1 is LNHDA and CDR2 is SQIVND (reference sequence). The CDR3 sequence is CASADRSDQPQHF. The CDR3 DNA reads TGTGCCAGTGCAGACAGGTCAGATCAGCCCCAGCATTTT.

V gene TRBV5-5 combines with J gene TRBJ1-5; D unresolved. CDR3 length: 15 amino acids. Germline V gene sequence: CDR1 SGHKS, CDR2 YYEKEE (reference sequence). V was pared by 1 base and J by 0 bases, with 8 bases between. The CDR3 here is CASSLSGVSNQPQHF. The CDR3 coding sequence is TGTGCCAGCAGCTTGTCCGGGGTTAGCAATCAGCCCCAGCATTTT.

This clone was seen a few times. The chain is built from TRBV19 and TRBJ2-5; 11 nucleotides agree with TRBD2. The germline V gene has CDR1 LNHDA and CDR2 SQIVND (reference sequence). J was trimmed by 0 bases and V by 6 bases; bases with no gene match: 3. This CDR3 is built from 15 residues. CDR3 residues: CASRTLAGDQETQYF. As DNA, the CDR3 is TGTGCCAGTAGGACACTAGCGGGAGACCAAGAGACCCAGTACTTC.

The rearrangement links TRBV5-1 to TRBJ2-7; TRBD1 might be the D (6 bases). The CDR3 covers 16 residues. V dropped 2 bases and J dropped 3 bases, with 18 bases sitting between them. CDR1 and CDR2 from the germline V gene are SGHRS and YFSETQ. CDR3 protein: CASSFYEGQWDYEQYF. As DNA, the CDR3 is TGCGCCAGCAGCTTTTATGAAGGACAGTGGGACTACGAGCAGTACTTC.

The chain carries TRBV2 and TRBJ2-1, with D possibly matching TRBD1 (6 bases). V was trimmed by 6 bases and J by 3 bases, leaving 18 bases between them. CDR1 is SNHLY and CDR2 is FYNNEI in the germline V gene. The CDR3 extends over 16 amino acids. CDR3 residues: CASSSQGTMNYNEQFF. The CDR3 coding sequence is TGTGCCAGCAGCTCCCAGGGGACAATGAACTACAATGAGCAGTTCTTC.

V gene TRBV10-3 combines with J gene TRBJ1-3, with 7 bases fitting TRBD1. Germline lookup yields CDR1 ENHRY and CDR2 SYGVKD. This CDR3 has 15 amino acids. With V trimmed by 3 bases and J by 2 bases, 4 bases remained unmatched. The CDR3 region is CAISELDRAGNTIYF. In DNA form, the CDR3 reads TGTGCCATCAGTGAACTCGACAGGGCTGGAAACACCATATATTTT.

The J gene is TRBJ2-3, the V gene TRBV28; 8 positions agree with TRBD1. Germline lookup yields CDR1 MDHEN and CDR2 SYDVKM. The V segment lost 11 bases and the J segment 4 bases; nucleotides outside the gene matches: 2. This CDR3 comprises 11 residues. CDR3 amino acids: CAGGQADTQYF. CDR3 nucleotides: TGTGCCGGGGGACAGGCAGATACGCAGTATTTT.

This chain joins TRBV28 and TRBJ2-1; TRBD2 matches 13 bases. The germline gives CDR1 MDHEN, CDR2 SYDVKM. The CDR3 covers 16 residues. V lost 5 bases, J lost 1 base, and 2 bases stayed unmatched. This chain's CDR3 is CASSPTSGRSYNEQFF. In DNA form, the CDR3 reads TGTGCCAGCAGTCCGACTAGCGGGAGGTCCTACAATGAGCAGTTCTTC. Based on the CDR3 plus reference TRBV28 and TRBJ2-1, the full variable domain is DVKVTQSSRYLVKRTGEKVFLECVQDMDHENMFWYRQDPGLGLRLIYFSYDVKMKEKGDIPEGYSVSREKKERFSLILESASTNQTSMYLCASSPTSGRSYNEQFFGPGTRLTVL.

The chain links TRBV27 to TRBJ2-1; tentative D call: TRBD2 (5 bases). The CDR3 runs to 13 residues. The germline gives CDR1 MNHEY, CDR2 SMNVEV (reference sequence). V was cut by 7 bases and J by 4 bases, with 11 bases left in between. The CDR3, as DNA: TGTGCCAGCACCGCGCGAGGGTACAATGAGCAGTTCTTC. Amino acid sequence: CASTARGYNEQFF.

In this sample, this clone turned up once. This rearrangement joins TRBV5-1 to TRBJ2-1; TRBD2 aligns across 7 bases. CDR3 size: 15 residues. Per germline, CDR1 SGHRS and CDR2 YFSETQ. Trimming cost V 0 bases and J 4 bases; bases outside gene matches: 4. CDR3 coding DNA: TGCGCCAGCAGCTTGGCGAGCGGGACTTACAATGAGCAGTTCTTC. As protein: CASSLASGTYNEQFF.

The gene calls are TRBV6-1 and TRBJ2-7; the match to TRBD1 covers 11 bases. V gave up 4 bases and J gave up 6 bases; unmatched junction bases: 2. CDR1 and CDR2 (germline): MNHNS, SASEGT. This CDR3 is built from 13 residues. The CDR3 protein is CASSGDRGTEQYF. Written as DNA, the CDR3 is TGTGCCAGCAGTGGGGACAGGGGGACCGAGCAGTACTTC.

The gene calls are TRBV29-1 and TRBJ2-1, with TRBD2 matching 9 bases. V lost 1 base, J lost 5 bases, and 9 bases stayed unmatched. Looked up from germline, CDR1 is SQVTM and CDR2 is ANQGSEA. This CDR3 comprises 16 residues. CDR3 DNA sequence: TGCAGCGTTGAAGGGGGTAGCGGGAGCAGGGACAATGAGCAGTTCTTC. This gives the protein CSVEGGSGSRDNEQFF.

This clone was recorded only once. This chain connects TRBV5-8 to TRBJ2-6; possibly TRBD2 for D (6 bases). Germline CDR1 SGHTS, CDR2 YDEGEE. There are 16 residues in the CDR3. Trimming left V 3 bases short and J 0 bases short, with 10 bases between. Written as DNA, the CDR3 is TGTGCCAGCAGCTATGGAGGGTACTCTGGGGCCAACGTCCTGACTTTC. Translation: CASSYGGYSGANVLTF.

This clone came up once. The gene calls are TRBV6-5 and TRBJ2-1, with TRBD2 matching 7 bases. V lost 5 bases to trimming and J lost 10 bases; unmatched junction nucleotides: 5. CDR1 is MNHEY, CDR2 SVGAGI, per germline. This CDR3 is 12 amino acids long. In DNA form, the CDR3 reads TGTGCCAGCAGTCGAAGCGGGACCGAGCAGTTCTTC. As protein: CASSRSGTEQFF.

The chain recombines TRBV6-1 with TRBJ2-7; 9 nucleotides agree with TRBD2. Germline loops: CDR1 MNHNS, CDR2 SASEGT. CDR3 length: 15 amino acids. Losses at the gene ends were 1 base for V and 12 bases for J; bases not matched to a gene: 13. CDR3 sequence reads: CASSEVRGRATRLYF. DNA for the CDR3: TGTGCCAGCAGTGAAGTTCGCGGGAGGGCCACACGTCTGTACTTC.

The gene calls are TRBV27 and TRBJ2-1, with 11 bases that match TRBD2. J lost 10 bases, V lost 5 bases, and 10 bases had no gene match. The CDR3 loop spans 15 amino acids. Germline-derived CDR1 and CDR2 are MNHEY and SMNVEV (reference sequence). In DNA form, the CDR3 reads TGTGCCAGCAGTATCCAACTAGCGGGAGTAGAGGAGCAGTTCTTC. Translating it yields CASSIQLAGVEEQFF.

The chain employs TRBV7-8 and TRBJ2-2; tentatively, D is TRBD1 (6 bases). CDR3 length: 16 amino acids. V was cut by 6 bases and J by 0 bases, with 14 bases left in between. Germline V CDR1 and CDR2: SGHVS, FQNEAQ. Here the CDR3 DNA reads TGTGCCAGCAGACAGGGCACCACAGCGAACACCGGGGAGCTGTTTTTT. Translated: CASRQGTTANTGELFF.

The rearrangement uses TRBV18 and TRBJ1-2; D is unclear. CDR3 length: 13 amino acids. CDR1 is KGHSH, CDR2 LQKENI, per germline. V lost 5 bases to trimming and J lost 2 bases, with 9 bases between them. The CDR3 protein is CASSDTANYGYTF. The CDR3 DNA is TGTGCCAGCTCAGACACGGCGAACTATGGCTACACCTTC. Drawing the rest from reference TRBV18 and TRBJ1-2, the complete variable domain is NAGVMQNPRHLVRRRGQEARLRCSPMKGHSHVYWYRQLPEEGLKFMVYLQKENIIDESGMPKERFSAEFPKEGPSILRIQQVVRGDSAAYFCASSDTANYGYTFGSGTRLTVV.

The rearrangement joins TRBV15 to TRBJ1-1; D might be TRBD1 (6 bases). Germline CDR1 is LNHNV and CDR2 is YYDKDF (reference sequence). The CDR3 length is 15 residues. The V gene lost 0 bases and the J gene lost 0 bases, with 8 bases spanning the gap. The CDR3 region is CATSRDGQLNTEAFF. CDR3 nucleotide sequence: TGTGCCACCAGCAGAGATGGACAGCTGAACACTGAAGCTTTCTTT.

The rearrangement joins TRBV5-1 to TRBJ2-5; TRBD1 matches 12 bases. There are 17 residues in the CDR3. Germline V gene lookup returns CDR1 SGHRS and CDR2 YFSETQ. V trimming: 0 bases; J trimming: 5 bases; junction bases outside the gene matches: 8. This CDR3 is CASSLAAGQGARETQYF. CDR3 nucleotides: TGCGCCAGCAGCTTGGCCGCGGGACAGGGGGCTCGGGAGACCCAGTACTTC.